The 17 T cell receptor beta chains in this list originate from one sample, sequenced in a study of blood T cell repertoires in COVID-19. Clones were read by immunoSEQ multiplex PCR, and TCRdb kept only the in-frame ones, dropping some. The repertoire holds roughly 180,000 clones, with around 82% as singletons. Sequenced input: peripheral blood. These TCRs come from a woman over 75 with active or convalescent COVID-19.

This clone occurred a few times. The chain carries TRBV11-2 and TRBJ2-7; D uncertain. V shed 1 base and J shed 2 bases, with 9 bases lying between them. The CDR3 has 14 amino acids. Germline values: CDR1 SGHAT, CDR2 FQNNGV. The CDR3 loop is CASSLGRLPYEQYF. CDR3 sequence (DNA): TGTGCCAGCAGCTTAGGCAGGTTACCCTACGAGCAGTACTTC.

CDR3 sequence reads: CAWSGGQLNTEAFF. CDR3 nucleotide sequence: TGTGCCTGGAGCGGGGGACAGTTGAACACTGAAGCTTTCTTT. The J gene is TRBJ1-1, the V gene TRBV30; TRBD1 aligns across 7 bases. Unmatched junction bases numbered 4, after V lost 3 bases and J lost 0 bases. The CDR3 has 14 residues. Germline CDR1 reads GTSNPN; CDR2 reads SVGIG (reference sequence).

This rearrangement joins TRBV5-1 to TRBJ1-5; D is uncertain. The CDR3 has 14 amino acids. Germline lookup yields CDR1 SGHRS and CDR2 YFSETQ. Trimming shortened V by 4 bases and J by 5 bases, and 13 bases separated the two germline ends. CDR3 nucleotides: TGCGCCAGCAGCCCCGGGGAGGAGTATCAGCCCCAGCATTTT. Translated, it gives CASSPGEEYQPQHF. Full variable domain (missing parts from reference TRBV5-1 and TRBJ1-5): KAGVTQTPRYLIKTRGQQVTLSCSPISGHRSVSWYQQTPGQGLQFLFEYFSETQRNKGNFPGRFSGRQFSNSRSEMNVSTLELGDSALYLCASSPGEEYQPQHFGDGTRLSIL.

CDR3 sequence: CASSARERRDTQYF. The CDR3 nucleotides are TGTGCCAGCAGTGCCCGGGAGCGTAGAGATACGCAGTATTTT. The rearrangement joins TRBV6-2 or TRBV6-3 to TRBJ2-3, with TRBD2 as a possible D gene (6 bases). Trimming removed 5 bases from V and 5 bases from J, with 14 bases in between. The CDR3 is 14 residues long. Germline CDR1 reads MNHEY; CDR2 reads SVGEGT.

This CDR3 reads CASSDTGTEYQETQYF. In DNA, the CDR3 is TGTGCCAGCAGTGACACCGGGACTGAGTACCAAGAGACCCAGTACTTC. The genes are TRBV6-4 and TRBJ2-5, with a weak D call TRBD2 (6 bases). This CDR3 is 16 amino acids long. CDR1 MRHNA and CDR2 SNTAGT come from the germline V gene. The germline V and J ends were trimmed by 2 bases and 0 bases, with 13 bases remaining between them.

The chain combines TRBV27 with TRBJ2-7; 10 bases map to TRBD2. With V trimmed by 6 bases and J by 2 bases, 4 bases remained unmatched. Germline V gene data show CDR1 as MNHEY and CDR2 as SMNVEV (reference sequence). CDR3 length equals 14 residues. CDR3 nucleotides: TGTGCCAGCAGGGGTAGCGGGAGGACCTACGAGCAGTACTTC. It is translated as CASRGSGRTYEQYF.

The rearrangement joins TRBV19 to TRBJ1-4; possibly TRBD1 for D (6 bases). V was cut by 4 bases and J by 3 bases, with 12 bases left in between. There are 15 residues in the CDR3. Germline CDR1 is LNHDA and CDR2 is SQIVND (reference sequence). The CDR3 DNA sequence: TGTGCCAGTAGTACCTACAGGGAATCTAATGAAAAACTGTTTTTT. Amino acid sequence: CASSTYRESNEKLFF.

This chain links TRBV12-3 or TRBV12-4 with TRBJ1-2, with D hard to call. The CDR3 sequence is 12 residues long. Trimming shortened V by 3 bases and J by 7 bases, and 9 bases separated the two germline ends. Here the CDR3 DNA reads TGTGCCAGCAGTTTGTTACGCGGTGGCTACACCTTC. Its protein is CASSLLRGGYTF.

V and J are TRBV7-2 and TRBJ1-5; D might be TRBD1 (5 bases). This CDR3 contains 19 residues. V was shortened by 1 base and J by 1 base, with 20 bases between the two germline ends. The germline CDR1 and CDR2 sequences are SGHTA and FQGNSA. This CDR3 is CASSLGPLGGLGSNQPQHF. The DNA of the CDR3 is TGTGCCAGCAGCTTAGGCCCCTTGGGGGGACTCGGGAGCAATCAGCCCCAGCATTTT.

CDR3 coding DNA: TGCGCCAGCAGCTTGTTACCAGGGAACACCGGGGAGCTGTTTTTT. It is translated as CASSLLPGNTGELFF. The chain uses TRBV5-1 and TRBJ2-2; D not certain. The CDR3 has 15 residues. The germline V and J ends were trimmed by 1 base and 1 base, with 8 bases remaining between them. CDR1 is SGHRS, CDR2 YFSETQ, per germline.

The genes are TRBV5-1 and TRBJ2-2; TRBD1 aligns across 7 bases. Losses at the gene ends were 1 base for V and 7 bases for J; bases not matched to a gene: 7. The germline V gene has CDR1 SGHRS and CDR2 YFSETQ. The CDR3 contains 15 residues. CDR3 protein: CASSLHRQGGGELFF. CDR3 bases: TGCGCCAGCAGCTTGCACCGACAGGGTGGCGGGGAGCTGTTTTTT.

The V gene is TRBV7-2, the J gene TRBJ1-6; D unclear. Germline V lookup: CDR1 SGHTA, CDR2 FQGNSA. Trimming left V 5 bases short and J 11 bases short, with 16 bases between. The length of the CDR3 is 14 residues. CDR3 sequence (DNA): TGTGCCAGCAGCCTAATGGGATCCGGGGCACCCCTCCACTTT. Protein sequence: CASSLMGSGAPLHF.

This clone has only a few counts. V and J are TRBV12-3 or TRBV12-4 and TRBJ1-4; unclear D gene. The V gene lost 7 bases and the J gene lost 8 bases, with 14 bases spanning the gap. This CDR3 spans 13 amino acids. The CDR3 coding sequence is TGTGCCAGCAACAGAGAGGGTGGGGAAAAACTGTTTTTT. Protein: CASNREGGEKLFF.

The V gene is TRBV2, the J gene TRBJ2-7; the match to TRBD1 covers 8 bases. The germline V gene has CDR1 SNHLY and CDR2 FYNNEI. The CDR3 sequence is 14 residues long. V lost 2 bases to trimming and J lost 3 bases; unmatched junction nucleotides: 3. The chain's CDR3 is CASSEQGALYEQYF. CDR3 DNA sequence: TGTGCCAGCAGTGAACAGGGGGCCCTCTACGAGCAGTACTTC.

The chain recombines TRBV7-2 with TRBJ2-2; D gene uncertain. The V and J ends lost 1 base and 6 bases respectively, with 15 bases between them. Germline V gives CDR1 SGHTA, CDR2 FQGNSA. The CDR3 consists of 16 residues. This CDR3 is CASSLDGPRWSGELFF. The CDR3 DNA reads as TGTGCCAGCAGCTTAGACGGCCCGAGGTGGTCCGGGGAGCTGTTTTTT.

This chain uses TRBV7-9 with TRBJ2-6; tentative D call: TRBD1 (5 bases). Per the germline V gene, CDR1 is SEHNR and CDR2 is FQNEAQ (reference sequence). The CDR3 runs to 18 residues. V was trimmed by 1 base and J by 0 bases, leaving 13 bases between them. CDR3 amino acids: CASSLVAFDSSGANVLTF. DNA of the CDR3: TGTGCCAGCAGCTTAGTGGCGTTCGACAGCTCTGGGGCCAACGTCCTGACTTTC.

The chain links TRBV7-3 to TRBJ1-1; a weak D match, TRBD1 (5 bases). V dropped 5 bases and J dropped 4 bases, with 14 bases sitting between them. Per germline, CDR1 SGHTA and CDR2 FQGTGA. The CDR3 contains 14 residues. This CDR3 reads CASSRSTGGTEAFF. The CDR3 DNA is TGTGCCAGCAGCCGTAGTACGGGGGGCACTGAAGCTTTCTTT.